What follows are 16 T cell receptor beta chains derived from one specimen sequenced in a study of shared clonotypes between healthy human individuals. This table comes from immunoSEQ multiplex PCR, and its TCRdb copy is limited to in-frame clones, with some not included. The sample shows 520,000 or so clones, approximately 85% of them seen only once. The source material was PBMCs. These receptors originate from a middle-aged woman in good health. Some clones in this sample may be carry-over from other donors' samples.

The J gene is TRBJ2-2, the V gene TRBV10-2; D gene ambiguous. This CDR3 is built from 12 residues. Germline CDR1 and CDR2: WSHSY and SAAADI. The V and J ends lost 6 bases and 6 bases respectively, with 8 bases between them. CDR3 DNA: TGCGCCAGCAGAGCAGATTCCGGGGAGCTGTTTTTT. Translation: CASRADSGELFF.

This chain links TRBV28 with TRBJ2-1; 10 bases agree with TRBD2. The junction had 11 bases not matched to a gene; V was cut back by 6 bases and J by 9 bases. CDR3 length: 15 residues. The germline CDR1 and CDR2 sequences are MDHEN and SYDVKM. The CDR3 reads CASSPSSGSEGEQFF. In DNA form, the CDR3 reads TGTGCCAGCAGCCCTTCTAGCGGGAGCGAGGGTGAGCAGTTCTTC.

The rearrangement joins TRBV21-1 to TRBJ2-6; TRBD1 was called by the table and not checked on the DNA. TRBV21-1 is described as a pseudogene. The CDR3 is made up of 18 amino acids. CDR3 protein: CASSNCDIRPPGANVLTF. The DNA for the CDR3 is TGTGCCAGCAGCAATTGTGACATCCGCCCCCCTGGGGCCAACGTCCTGACTTTC.

This chain links TRBV10-3 with TRBJ2-1; no clear D gene. The CDR3 loop spans 13 amino acids. Germline V gene data show CDR1 as ENHRY and CDR2 as SYGVKD. Trimming pared 2 bases from V and 5 bases from J, leaving 7 bases between. The CDR3 reads CAISELRNNEQFF. The CDR3 nucleotides are TGTGCCATCAGTGAGCTTAGAAACAATGAGCAGTTCTTC.

The chain combines TRBV5-1 with TRBJ2-5; the match to TRBD2 covers 9 bases. The last part of the DNA fits TRBJ2-7 better; the J call may be wrong. This CDR3 comprises 14 residues. Germline-derived CDR1 and CDR2 are SGHRS and YFSETQ. CDR3 sequence: CASAPGGRAYEQYF. Written as DNA, the CDR3 is TGCGCCAGCGCTCCAGGCGGGAGGGCCTACGAGCAGTACTTC.

The sample holds one count of this clone. The gene calls are TRBV5-1 and TRBJ1-1, with a weak D call TRBD1 (5 bases). CDR3 length: 16 amino acids. Germline CDR1 reads SGHRS; CDR2 reads YFSETQ. V lost 5 bases and J lost 5, with 22 bases in between. This CDR3 reads CASRPRDSLGGTEAFF. CDR3 DNA sequence: TGCGCCAGCAGACCACGGGACTCATTGGGGGGGACTGAAGCTTTCTTT.

This clone occurred many times. The gene calls are TRBV6-1 and TRBJ2-1, with D unclear. V lost 4 bases to trimming and J lost 0 bases, with 7 bases between them. Germline V CDR1 and CDR2: MNHNS, SASEGT. This CDR3 has 14 amino acids. CDR3 nucleotides: TGTGCCAGCAGTGGATGGGACTCCTACAATGAGCAGTTCTTC. It translates to CASSGWDSYNEQFF.

This rearrangement joins TRBV2 to TRBJ2-7; D remains unclear. The CDR3 sequence is 11 residues long. Germline V lookup: CDR1 SNHLY, CDR2 FYNNEI. The V end was cut by 3 bases, the J end by 5 bases, with 5 bases between. The CDR3 spells CASSEWNEQYF. Written as DNA, the CDR3 is TGTGCCAGCAGTGAGTGGAACGAGCAGTACTTC.

CDR3 amino acids: CAISGAAYEQYF. The CDR3 DNA follows: TGTGCCATCAGTGGAGCCGCCTACGAGCAGTACTTC. This rearrangement joins TRBV10-3 to TRBJ2-7; no reliable D call. From germline, CDR1 is ENHRY and CDR2 SYGVKD. This CDR3 has 12 amino acids. Trimming removed 4 bases from V and 2 bases from J, with 6 bases in between.

The chain has TRBV11-3 and TRBJ2-3, with D maybe TRBD1 (5 bases). Deletions cut 0 bases from V and 6 bases from J, with 19 bases between. Germline V lookup: CDR1 SGHNT, CDR2 YENEEA. The CDR3 has 17 residues. CDR3 bases: TGTGCCAGCAGCTTAGATCATCGGTTGGCAGGGTGGGATACGCAGTATTTT. This sequence encodes CASSLDHRLAGWDTQYF. Full variable domain (missing parts from reference TRBV11-3 and TRBJ2-3): EAGVVQSPRYKIIEKKQPVAFWCNPISGHNTLYWYLQNLGQGPELLIRYENEEAVDDSQLPKDRFSAERLKGVDSTLKIQPAELGDSAVYLCASSLDHRLAGWDTQYFGPGTRLTVL.

The gene calls are TRBV19 and TRBJ2-7; 11 bases match TRBD1. The CDR3 spans 14 residues. CDR1 is LNHDA and CDR2 is SQIVND in the germline V gene (reference sequence). V lost 4 bases, J lost 4 bases, and 3 bases stayed unmatched. The CDR3 DNA reads TGTGCCAGTAGTACCGGACAGGGGGCATACGAGCAGTACTTC. Protein product: CASSTGQGAYEQYF.

The V call is TRBV5-3, the J call TRBJ2-6; D might be TRBD1 (6 bases). TRBV5-3 is recorded as an ORF, its role being uncertain. The length of the CDR3 is 19 residues. The V end lost 4 bases, the J end lost 0 bases, and 20 bases lay between the germline ends. CDR3 sequence reads: CARSHKGESRVSGANVLTF. The DNA for the CDR3 is TGTGCCAGAAGCCACAAGGGGGAATCAAGAGTCTCTGGGGCCAACGTCCTGACTTTC.

The CDR3 DNA reads TGTGCCAGCAGCCATGGCACCTACGAGCAGTACTTC. Protein: CASSHGTYEQYF. V usage is TRBV7-3 and J usage is TRBJ2-7; D call uncertain. The V gene lost 5 bases and the J gene lost 2 bases, with 7 bases spanning the gap. Germline values: CDR1 SGHTA, CDR2 FQGTGA. This CDR3 contains 12 residues.

V usage is TRBV9 and J usage is TRBJ2-1, with D perhaps TRBD2 (5 bases). Germline CDR1 reads SGDLS; CDR2 reads YYNGEE. The CDR3 is 15 amino acids. Trimming cost V 4 bases and J 7 bases, with 18 bases left between them. Here the CDR3 reads CASSLGITSENEQFF. CDR3 nucleotide sequence: TGTGCCAGCAGCCTCGGGATTACCTCTGAAAATGAGCAGTTCTTC.

This chain joins TRBV29-1 and TRBJ1-3; D ambiguous. Between the trimmed V and J ends, which lost 1 base and 5 bases, there was a span of 6 bases. CDR3 length: 12 residues. The V gene's germline CDR1 is SQVTM and CDR2 ANQGSEA. The CDR3 spells CSVEVSRNTIYF. The CDR3 DNA reads TGCAGCGTTGAAGTTAGCCGAAACACCATATATTTT.

The rearrangement joins TRBV29-1 to TRBJ2-7, with D tentatively TRBD1 (6 bases). CDR1 is SQVTM, CDR2 ANQGSEA, per germline. The CDR3 runs 14 residues. V dropped 1 base and J dropped 1 base, with 11 bases sitting between them. The CDR3 DNA is TGCAGCGTTGAAGTTGATACAGGGTCCTACGAGCAGTACTTC. As protein: CSVEVDTGSYEQYF.